These 31 T cell receptor beta chains were all obtained from the same sample, sequenced in a study of tumor and adjacent non-tumor tissue in lung cancer. A modified ARM-PCR protocol with three rounds of nested PCR amplified TCRbeta. Via MiXCR, TCRdb re-called the multiplex PCR reads, giving one row per CDR3 protein. The table lists 75,000 to 90,000 distinct CDR3 sequences, around 76% of them singletons. This sample's RNA came from whole unsorted tissue. Distant lung tissue was collected more than 3 cm away from the tumor edge. Sequenced material: distant non-tumor lung tissue. Receptors originate from a woman aged 50 to 60 with non-small cell lung cancer.

As concerns this clonotype: No conserved phenylalanine or tryptophan is present at the end of the CDR3, so a read error is the likely explanation. J is TRBJ2-5 and V is TRBV5-4; a possible D gene is TRBD2 (6 bases). Germline V CDR1 and CDR2: SGHNT, YYREEE (reference sequence). The length of the CDR3 is 14 residues. Trimming cost V 1 base and J 2 bases, with 9 bases left between them. CDR3 DNA: TGTGCCAGCAGCTTGAGACTAGTACAAGAGACCCAGTACTCC. This translates into CASSLRLVQETQYS.

The chain couples TRBV6-6 to TRBJ2-2; D possibly corresponds to TRBD2 (5 bases). CDR1 is MNHNY, CDR2 SVGAGI, per germline (reference sequence). This CDR3 is built from 14 residues. The CDR3 DNA follows: TGTGTCAACAGTTACGGGGAGTATGTCGGGGAGCTGTTTTTT. This translates into CVNSYGEYVGELFF.

As to this clonotype: An end of the junction does not agree with germline; a read error may underlie this. This chain connects TRBV4-1 to TRBJ1-5; D is undetermined. This CDR3 is 15 amino acids long. In germline, CDR1 is MGHRA, CDR2 YSYEKL. The CDR3 DNA reads as TGCGCTAGAAGCCAAGTTCCGGGCAGCAATCAACCCCATCATTTT. Its translation is CARSQVPGSNQPHHF.

By frequency in the sample, this clonotype is medium-sized. This chain joins TRBV10-3 and TRBJ2-7, with 9 bases lining up with TRBD1. The CDR3 extends over 18 amino acids. Per germline, CDR1 ENHRY and CDR2 SYGVKD. V lost 2 bases to trimming and J lost 4 bases; unmatched junction nucleotides: 15. CDR3 sequence reads: CAISETLGPGQGQYEQYF. CDR3 DNA sequence: TGTGCCATCAGTGAGACTTTGGGGCCCGGACAGGGGCAATACGAGCAGTACTTC.

The chain carries TRBV6-5 and TRBJ1-2, with TRBD1 identical over 7 bases. The CDR3 is 15 amino acids. Germline V gene data show CDR1 as MNHEY and CDR2 as SVGAGI. V lost 9 bases to trimming and J lost 6 bases; unmatched junction nucleotides: 16. The CDR3 sequence is CARSSRQGGRNGYTF. DNA for the CDR3: TGTGCCAGGAGCTCCAGACAGGGCGGTAGGAATGGCTACACCTTC.

Note on this clonotype: At one end, the junction sequence differs from germline, possibly due to a read error. The genes are TRBV6-6 and TRBJ2-3; D is possibly TRBD2 (5 bases). Germline V gene data show CDR1 as MNHNY and CDR2 as SVGAGI (reference sequence). The CDR3 has 15 amino acids. The DNA of the CDR3 is TGTGCCAGCGGATATGGAGACTACCGCACAGATACGCAGTTTTTT. Translated: CASGYGDYRTDTQFF.

About this clonotype itself: At one end, the junction sequence differs from germline, possibly due to a read error. The chain has TRBV11-1 and TRBJ1-1; D may be TRBD1 (6 bases). This CDR3 comprises 14 residues. The germline gives CDR1 SGHAT, CDR2 FQDESV (reference sequence). This chain's CDR3 is CTSSHGQKNTEAFF. DNA for the CDR3: TGCACCAGCAGCCACGGACAGAAGAACACTGAAGCTTTCTTT. The full variable domain, with the rest looked up from reference TRBV11-1 and TRBJ1-1, is EAEVAQSPRYKITEKSQAVAFWCDPISGHATLYWYRQILGQGPELLVQFQDESVVDDSQLPKDRFSAERLKGVDSTLKIQPAELGDSAMYLCTSSHGQKNTEAFFGQGTRLTVV.

This clonotype was picked up one time. At one of its ends the junction is not consistent with the germline gene, which may arise from a read error. This chain links TRBV6-1 with TRBJ1-2; the D gene is possibly TRBD1 (6 bases). Per the germline V gene, CDR1 is MNHNS and CDR2 is SASEGT. The CDR3 totals 14 residues. In DNA form, the CDR3 reads TGTGCCAGCAAAAGGGGGGGCACGGACTATGGCCACACCTTC. It is translated as CASKRGGTDYGHTF.

This clonotype has only one observation. The junction departs from the called germline gene at one end, perhaps through a read error. This chain joins TRBV10-1 and TRBJ2-1; 15 positions match TRBD2. This CDR3 comprises 15 residues. Germline CDR1 WNHNN, CDR2 SYGVQD (reference sequence). The DNA of the CDR3 is TGCGCCTGCAGTCGCGGACTAGCGGGAGGGGGTGAGCAGTTCTTC. Translated: CACSRGLAGGGEQFF.

Concerning this clonotype: At one of its ends the junction is not consistent with the germline gene, which may arise from a read error. The chain couples TRBV7-8 to TRBJ2-2; 8 bases match TRBD1. CDR1 is SGHVS, CDR2 FQNEAQ, per germline. The CDR3 has 15 residues. The CDR3 region has the DNA TGTGCCAGCAGCCGACTGACAGGGGTTGGCGGGGAGCCGTGTTTT. This translates into CASSRLTGVGGEPCF.

This clonotype was counted between two and nine times. The junction departs from the called germline gene at one end, perhaps through a read error. The rearrangement links TRBV7-6 to TRBJ1-1; unclear D gene. Germline V gene sequence: CDR1 SGHVS, CDR2 FNYEAQ. This CDR3 has 13 amino acids. The CDR3 DNA reads TGTGTCAGCAGCCAAAGCATGAACACTGAAGCTTTCTTT. Its protein product is CVSSQSMNTEAFF.

This clonotype is a singleton in its sample. A single base separates this from a much larger clone, so it may be a read error. The chain joins TRBV5-1 to TRBJ1-4; D not resolved. The CDR3 consists of 15 residues. Germline V lookup: CDR1 SGHRS, CDR2 YFSETQ. The CDR3 region is CTSSLDSPEWEKLFF. CDR3 coding DNA: TGCACCAGCAGCTTGGACTCACCCGAGTGGGAAAAACTGTTTTTT.

Turning to this clonotype: The junction does not match germline at one end; this may be a read error. The chain links TRBV6-2 or TRBV6-3 to TRBJ2-1; D gene uncertain. The germline CDR1 and CDR2 sequences are MNHEY and SVGEGT. CDR3 length: 13 residues. This chain's CDR3 is CATSLAPYNEQFF. Written as DNA, the CDR3 is TGTGCCACTAGTTTAGCCCCTTACAATGAGCAATTCTTC.

With regard to this clonotype: A read error may explain this, as a much larger clone is one base away. CDR3 residues: CAGSFGLPQSSYNEQFF. The CDR3 DNA is TGCGCCGGCAGTTTCGGTCTCCCCCAAAGCTCCTACAATGAGCAGTTCTTC. The J gene is TRBJ2-1, the V gene TRBV10-2; D unresolved. This CDR3 has 17 amino acids. CDR1 is WSHSY and CDR2 is SAAADI in the germline V gene.

A remark on this clonotype: One junction end disagrees with the germline gene, perhaps due to a read error. V usage is TRBV12-3 or TRBV12-4 and J usage is TRBJ1-6; a weak D match, TRBD1 (6 bases). The CDR3 is made up of 13 amino acids. The CDR3 loop is CVSSWTANSPLHF. The CDR3 nucleotides are TGTGTCAGCAGTTGGACAGCTAATTCGCCCCTCCACTTT.

Of note for this clonotype: An end of the junction does not agree with germline; a read error may underlie this. CDR3 in amino acids: CASSLGMILTSAAYKQYF. CDR3 DNA: TGTGCCAGCAGTTTGGGCATGATTTTAACTAGCGCTGCCTACAAGCAGTACTTC. The chain has TRBV12-3 or TRBV12-4 and TRBJ2-7; 7 bases are a match to TRBD2. The CDR3 contains 18 residues.

The chain has TRBV14 and TRBJ2-1; 10 bases agree with TRBD2. The germline V gene encodes CDR1 SGHDN and CDR2 FVKESK. CDR3 size: 19 residues. V gave up 6 bases and J gave up 3 bases; unmatched junction bases: 17. The CDR3 protein is CASSRKRETGLASYNEQFF. The CDR3 coding sequence is TGTGCCAGCAGTCGAAAGCGCGAGACGGGACTAGCGAGCTACAATGAGCAGTTCTTC.

The chain links TRBV11-2 to TRBJ1-5; a weak D match, TRBD1 (5 bases). V dropped 9 bases and J dropped 11 bases, with 20 bases sitting between them. There are 13 residues in the CDR3. Germline CDR1 SGHAT, CDR2 FQNNGV. CDR3: CASSSENGGAQHF. The CDR3 nucleotides are TGTGCCAGTAGTTCAGAGAACGGGGGGGCCCAGCATTTT.

Points on this clonotype: Here the CDR3 omits its conserved ending phenylalanine or tryptophan, so a read error is the likely source. CDR3 DNA sequence: TGCAGCGTTGAAGATAGTTCACGGGGAGAGACCCAGTACCTC. Translated, it gives CSVEDSSRGETQYL. The V call is TRBV29-1, the J call TRBJ2-5, with D maybe TRBD2 (5 bases). V lost 0 bases, J lost 4 bases, and 12 bases lay in between. The CDR3 has 14 amino acids. Germline V gives CDR1 SQVTM, CDR2 ANQGSEA.

This clonotype was seen a few times. CDR3 sequence reads: CSVEGGRGRRNNEQFF. In DNA, the CDR3 is TGCAGCGTTGAAGGTGGGAGGGGACGGCGAAACAATGAGCAGTTCTTC. The chain couples TRBV29-1 to TRBJ2-1; the match to TRBD2 covers 7 bases. Trimming removed 1 base from V and 5 bases from J; junction bases left unmatched: 11. This CDR3 is 16 amino acids long. The germline V gene has CDR1 SQVTM and CDR2 ANQGSEA.

The chain links TRBV6-1 to TRBJ2-7; no clear D gene. With 8 bases removed from V and 6 bases from J, the gap between germline ends came to 26 bases. Germline CDR1 and CDR2: MNHNS and SASEGT. This CDR3 has 16 residues. CDR3 sequence (DNA): TGTGCCAGCTCATTCTGGCGCAGCCTCAATTTGGGCGAGCAGTACTTC. It yields the protein CASSFWRSLNLGEQYF.

This clonotype was observed many times. The genes are TRBV6-5 and TRBJ2-7, with 7 bases fitting TRBD1. Germline assignment: CDR1 MNHEY and CDR2 SVGAGI. J was trimmed by 1 base and V by 2 bases; bases with no gene match: 2. The CDR3 has 14 residues. The CDR3 nucleotides read TGTGCCAGCAGTTACGGGACAGAGTCCTACGAGCAGTACTTC. Encoded protein: CASSYGTESYEQYF.

As regards this clonotype: A clone one base away is much larger, so this may be a read error. The J gene is TRBJ2-5, the V gene TRBV24-1, with a possible D match to TRBD1 (5 bases). CDR1 and CDR2 (germline): KGHDR, SFDVKD. The CDR3 runs to 17 residues. The V gene lost 1 base and the J gene lost 4 bases, with 18 bases spanning the gap. CDR3 nucleotides: TGTGCCACCAGTGATTTAGAGGCCGGGTCAGGGTCAGAGACCCAGTACTTC. Encoded protein: CATSDLEAGSGSETQYF.

Worth noting for this clonotype: Being one base from a much bigger clone, this may be a read error. J is TRBJ2-1 and V is TRBV11-2; tentatively, D is TRBD1 (5 bases). V dropped 4 bases and J dropped 4 bases, with 11 bases sitting between them. There are 14 residues in the CDR3. CDR1 and CDR2 (germline): SGHAT, FQNNGV. CDR3 amino acids: CASSSMGLYNEQFF. The CDR3 nucleotides are TGTGCCAGCAGCTCCATGGGGCTATACAATGAGCAGTTCTTC.

Points on this clonotype: A read error may account for a junction end that differs from germline. The V gene is TRBV19, the J gene TRBJ2-5; possibly TRBD1 for D (6 bases). This CDR3 spans 14 amino acids. CDR1 is LNHDA and CDR2 is SQIVND in the germline V gene (reference sequence). CDR3 loop: CASSRGDFPETQYF. In nucleotides, the CDR3 is TGTGCCAGTTCCAGGGGAGACTTTCCAGAGACCCAGTATTTC.

This chain connects TRBV4-1 to TRBJ2-7; 8 bases line up with TRBD2. The DNA end lines up better with TRBJ2-1; the J call may be wrong. CDR1 is MGHRA, CDR2 YSYEKL, per germline. The CDR3 has 14 residues. For the CDR3, the DNA is TGCGCCAGCAGTCAGGACCGGGGGGGCTACGAGCAGTTCTTC. The encoded protein is CASSQDRGGYEQFF.

About this clonotype itself: This CDR3 is missing its conserved last phenylalanine or tryptophan, likely due to a read error. This chain connects TRBV11-3 to TRBJ1-1; D is uncertain. V gave up 5 bases and J gave up 2 bases, with 12 bases separating them. Germline CDR1 SGHNT, CDR2 YENEEA. This CDR3 region has 14 residues. The CDR3 nucleotides are TGTGCCAGCAGCCCCGACGACCGTAACACTGAAGCTTTCATT. It codes for CASSPDDRNTEAFI.

To note about this clonotype: One end of the junction is discordant with germline, which a read error may explain. The chain links TRBV4-1 to TRBJ2-2; 15 bases line up with TRBD2. The CDR3 contains 20 residues. Germline lookup yields CDR1 MGHRA and CDR2 YSYEKL. Here the CDR3 reads CASCQGLAGGPKGGSGELFF. The CDR3 DNA reads as TGTGCCAGCTGCCAAGGACTAGCGGGAGGGCCAAAGGGCGGTTCCGGGGAGCTGTTTTTT.

This clonotype has at least ten counts. The gene calls are TRBV30 and TRBJ2-3; tentative D call: TRBD2 (5 bases). V gave up 7 bases and J gave up 3 bases, with 14 bases separating them. This CDR3 comprises 13 residues. The germline CDR1 and CDR2 sequences are GTSNPN and SVGIG (reference sequence). Written as DNA, the CDR3 is TGTGCCTTCGGCGGGTGGGGTACAGATACGCAGTATTTT. It is translated as CAFGGWGTDTQYF.

The chain uses TRBV29-1 and TRBJ2-1; perhaps TRBD2 as D (6 bases). The CDR3 is 15 residues long. CDR1 is SQVTM and CDR2 is ANQGSEA in the germline V gene. The CDR3 loop reads CSFELSGSSYNEQFF. The CDR3, as DNA: TGCAGTTTTGAACTGTCCGGGAGTTCCTACAATGAGCAGTTCTTC.

Concerning this clonotype: As the CDR3 is not closed by the conserved phenylalanine or tryptophan, this likely results from a read error. The gene calls are TRBV11-2 and TRBJ2-1, with D possibly matching TRBD1 (5 bases). This CDR3 contains 14 residues. V was cut by 3 bases and J by 8 bases, with 14 bases left in between. The V gene's germline CDR1 is SGHAT and CDR2 FQNNGV. This chain's CDR3 is CASSFDSADYEQFS. The CDR3 DNA sequence: TGTGCCAGCAGCTTTGACAGTGCCGACTATGAGCAGTTCTCC.